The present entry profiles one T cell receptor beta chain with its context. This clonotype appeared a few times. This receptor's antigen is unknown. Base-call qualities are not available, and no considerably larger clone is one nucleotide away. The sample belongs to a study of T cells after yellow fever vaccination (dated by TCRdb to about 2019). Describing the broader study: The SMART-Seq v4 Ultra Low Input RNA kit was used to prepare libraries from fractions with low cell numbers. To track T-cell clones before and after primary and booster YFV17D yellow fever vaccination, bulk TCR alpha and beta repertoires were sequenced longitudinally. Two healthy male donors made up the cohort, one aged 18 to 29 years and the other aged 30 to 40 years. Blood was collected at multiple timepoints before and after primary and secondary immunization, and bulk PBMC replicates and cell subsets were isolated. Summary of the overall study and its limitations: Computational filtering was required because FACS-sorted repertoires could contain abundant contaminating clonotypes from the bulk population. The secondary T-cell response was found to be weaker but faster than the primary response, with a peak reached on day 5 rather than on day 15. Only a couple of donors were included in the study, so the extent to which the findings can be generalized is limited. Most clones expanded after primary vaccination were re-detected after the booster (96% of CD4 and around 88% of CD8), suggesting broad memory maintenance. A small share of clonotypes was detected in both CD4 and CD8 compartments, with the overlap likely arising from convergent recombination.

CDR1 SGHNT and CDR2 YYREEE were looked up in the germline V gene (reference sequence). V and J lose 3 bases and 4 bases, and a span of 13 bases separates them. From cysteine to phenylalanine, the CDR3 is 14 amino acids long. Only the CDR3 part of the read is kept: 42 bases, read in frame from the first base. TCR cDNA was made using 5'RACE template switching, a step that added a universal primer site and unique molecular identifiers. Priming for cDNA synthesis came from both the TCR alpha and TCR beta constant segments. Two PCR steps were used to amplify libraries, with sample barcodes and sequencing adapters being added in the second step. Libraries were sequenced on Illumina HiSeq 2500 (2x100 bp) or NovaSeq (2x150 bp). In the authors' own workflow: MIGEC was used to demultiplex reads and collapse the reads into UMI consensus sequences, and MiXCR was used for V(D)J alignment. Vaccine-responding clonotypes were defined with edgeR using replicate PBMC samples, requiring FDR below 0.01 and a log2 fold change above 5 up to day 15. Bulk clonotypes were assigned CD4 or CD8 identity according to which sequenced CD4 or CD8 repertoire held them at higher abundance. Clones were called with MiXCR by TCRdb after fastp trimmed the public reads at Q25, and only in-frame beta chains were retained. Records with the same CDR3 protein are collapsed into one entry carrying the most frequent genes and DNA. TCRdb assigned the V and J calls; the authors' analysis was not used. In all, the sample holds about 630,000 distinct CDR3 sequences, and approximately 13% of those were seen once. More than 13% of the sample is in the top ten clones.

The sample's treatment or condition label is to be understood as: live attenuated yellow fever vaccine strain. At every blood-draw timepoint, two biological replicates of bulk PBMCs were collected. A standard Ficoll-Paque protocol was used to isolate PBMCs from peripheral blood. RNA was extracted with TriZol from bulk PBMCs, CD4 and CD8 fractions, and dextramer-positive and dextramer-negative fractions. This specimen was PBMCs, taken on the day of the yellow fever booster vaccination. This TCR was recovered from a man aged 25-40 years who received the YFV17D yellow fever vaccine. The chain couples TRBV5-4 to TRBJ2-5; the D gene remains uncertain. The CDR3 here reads CASSSRGTRETQYF. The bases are TGTGCCAGCAGCTCCCGAGGTACCCGAGAGACCCAGTACTTC.